This paragraph covers one TCR beta chain sequence. Its recognized antigen is unknown. There are no base qualities to consult, and no much larger clone falls within one base. The data were taken from a study of blood T cell repertoires in COVID-19 (dated by TCRdb to the early 2020s). Background on the whole study: Collaborator samples came from the United States, Italy and Spain and covered acute and convalescent phases of COVID-19. The material from the prospective study consisted of cDNA or gDNA derived from T cells, B-cell-depleted T cells, or PBMCs. Subjects who had been exposed to COVID-19, were actively infected with it, or had recovered from it provided the deeply sampled blood TCRbeta repertoires that made up the dataset. The repertoires were made available in a free public database intended to serve as a resource for research on the immune response to SARS-CoV-2. The samples were drawn from two sources: the first 160 participants of the ongoing ImmuneRACE study, and 950 to 1,500 subjects contributed by 6 global collaborators. Sample metadata almost always included a de-identified subject ID, COVID-19 status, age in years and sex. Where available, HLA class I and class II types were taken from metadata supplied by the sample provider and were not determined by assay-based typing. General study outcomes and caveats: The quantity of clinical and demographic metadata differed by source and by participant and was supplied without curation.

CDR1 and CDR2 were assigned from the germline V gene as SGHTA and FQGTGA. Trimming removed 5 bases from V and 5 bases from J, leaving 8 bases between the germline ends. The CDR3 sequence holds 12 residues, the cysteine and phenylalanine included. The retained sequence is limited to the CDR3, 36 bases, with the frame set at the first base. TCRbeta CDR3 regions were amplified from genomic DNA by means of the immunoSEQ Assay, a bias-controlled multiplex PCR. The study's processing was this. The number of nucleated cells in each sample was estimated from the amplification of reference gene primers within the assay. To quantify the absolute abundance of each unique TCRbeta CDR3 rearrangement, sequence reads were collapsed and filtered. Productive Simpson clonality was computed per sample as the square root of Simpson's diversity index over productive rearrangements. TCRdb's version of the immuneACCESS table is confined to in-frame rearrangements and falls short of the full clone set. An unresolved V gene accounts for under half of the shortfall where checked; the remainder is of unknown origin. That table supplies the V and J calls and clone size; D and trimming were determined from the DNA. This sample comprises roughly 50,000 clones, about four fifths of them detected only once. Clones ranked in the top ten supply about 2% of the sample.

The collaborating institutions used their own protocols to collect whole blood in K2EDTA tubes. For TCRbeta analysis, collaborators shipped samples in one of three forms: frozen whole blood, isolated PBMCs, or DNA extracted from either of those sample types. The source is a woman in her sixties with acute or convalescent COVID-19. The chain was built from TRBV7-3 and TRBJ2-3; the D gene is unclear. The specimen sequenced was peripheral blood. The CDR3 region has the sequence CASSRLGDTQYF. The nucleotide sequence is given as TGTGCCAGCAGCCGACTCGGAGATACGCAGTATTTT.